The T cell receptor beta chain described here comes from a study of blood T cells in healthy people across ages. Findings and caveats of the study: TCR beta diversity, measured per million T cells, fell in a roughly linear way with age.

Individuals who donated were healthy Caucasians from Russia aged about 6 to 100. Whenever a sample was processed, at least 6 million PBMCs were isolated. The CDR3 is made up of 14 amino acids. CDR1 and CDR2 (germline): MNHEY, SVGAGI. With a J-beta primer mix and a sample-barcoded 5' primer, a second PCR ran about 7 to 12 cycles. TCRdb itself ran the 5' RACE reads through MiXCR, one entry per CDR3 protein. The repertoire has around 1.5 million distinct CDR3 sequences, approximately 42% of them found once; the top ten carry roughly 7.9%. To note about this clonotype: Its antigen is unidentified. The junction departs from the called germline gene at one end, perhaps through a read error.

The chain has TRBV6-5 and TRBJ2-1; D assignment may be TRBD1 or TRBD2 (5 bases each). The origin of this receptor is a woman aged 18-29 years in good health. The specimen was blood. The CDR3, as DNA: TGTGCCAGCAGTAACCTGGGACGGTACAATGGGCAGTTCTTC. It specifies CASSNLGRYNGQFF.